The present entry profiles one TCR beta chain with its context. Clinical history reported by participants formed the basis on which cohorts were assigned. Before being deemed recovered, Cohort 3 donors had two negative PCRs, clearance, or symptom resolution. Profiled with immunoSEQ multiplex PCR; TCRdb holds only in-frame clones, not every one. In the table there are approximately 440,000 clones, about 92% of which are singletons. The V and J ends lost 2 bases and 0 bases, in that order; junction bases with no gene match: 3. Per germline, CDR1 MNHNS and CDR2 SASEGT. The CDR3 has 17 amino acids. The sample originates from a study of blood T cell repertoires in COVID-19. Study overall: Samples representing acute and convalescent COVID-19 were sourced from the United States, Italy and Spain.

The rearrangement joins TRBV6-1 to TRBJ2-1, with 11 bases lining up with TRBD2. The source material was PBMCs or T cells enriched from blood (not recorded which). This TCR derives from a man in his late teens or twenties who had recovered from COVID-19. The CDR3 DNA follows: TGTGCCAGCAGTGAACTAGCGGGGGGTCGCTCCTACAATGAGCAGTTCTTC. This codes for CASSELAGGRSYNEQFF.